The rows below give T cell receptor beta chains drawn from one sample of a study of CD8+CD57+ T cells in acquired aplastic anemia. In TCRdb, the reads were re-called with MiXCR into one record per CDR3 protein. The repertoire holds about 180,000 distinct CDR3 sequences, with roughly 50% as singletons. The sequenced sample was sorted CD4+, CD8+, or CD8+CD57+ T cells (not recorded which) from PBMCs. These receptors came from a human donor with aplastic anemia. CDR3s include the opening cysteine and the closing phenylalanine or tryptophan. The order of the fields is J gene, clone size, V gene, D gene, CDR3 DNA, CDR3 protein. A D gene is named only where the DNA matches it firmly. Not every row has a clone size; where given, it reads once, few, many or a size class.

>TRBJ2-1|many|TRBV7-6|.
TGTGCCAGCAGCTTCACAGCTGGGGAGCAGTTCTTC
CASSFTAGEQFF
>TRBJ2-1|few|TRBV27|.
TGTGCCAGCAGATTTTCGTCCTACAATGAGCAGTTCTTC
CASRFSSYNEQFF
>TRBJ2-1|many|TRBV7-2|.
TGTGCCAGCAGCTTGGGGCCCACCCGGGGAAATGAGCAGTTCTTC
CASSLGPTRGNEQFF
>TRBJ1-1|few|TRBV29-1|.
TGCAGCGTGACCCTGGGAAGGGGCACTGAAGCTTTCTTT
CSVTLGRGTEAFF
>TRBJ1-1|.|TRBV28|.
TGTGCCAGCAGTTCCCCAGGGGCCTTGGGGAACACTGAAGCTTTCTTT
CASSSPGALGNTEAFF
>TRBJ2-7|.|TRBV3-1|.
TGTGCCAGCAGCCCCCTCTTAGGACAGAGCTCCTACGAGCAGTACTTC
CASSPLLGQSSYEQYF
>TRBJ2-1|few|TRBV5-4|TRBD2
TGTGCCGGCAGCTATACCCTAGGCGGGAGGGCCATCGATGAGCAGTTCTTC
CAGSYTLGGRAIDEQFF
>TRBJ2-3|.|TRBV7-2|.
TGTGCCGTCGGATCAGCGAGCGGTTATGATACGCAGTATTTT
CAVGSASGYDTQYF
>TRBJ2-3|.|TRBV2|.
TGTGCCAGCAGTGGGTCTAGCCCCACAGATACGCAGTATTTT
CASSGSSPTDTQYF
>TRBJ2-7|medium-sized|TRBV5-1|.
TGTGCCAGCAGCTTAGGGGCCTACGAGCAGTACTTC
CASSLGAYEQYF
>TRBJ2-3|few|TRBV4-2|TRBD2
TGTGCCAGCAGCCAAGGGACTAGCGGGGTTGGCACAGATACGCAGTATTTT
CASSQGTSGVGTDTQYF
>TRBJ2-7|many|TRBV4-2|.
TGTGCCAGCAGCCCCTCTCCTGGAGACTACGAGCAGTACTTC
CASSPSPGDYEQYF
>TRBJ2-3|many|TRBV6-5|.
TGTGCCAGCAGTTCTGCTACACGGCGGAGAAATACGCAGTATTTT
CASSSATRRRNTQYF
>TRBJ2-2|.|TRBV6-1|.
TGTGCCAGCAGCCTGAAGTGGAGTGCCGGGGAGCTGTTTTTT
CASSLKWSAGELFF
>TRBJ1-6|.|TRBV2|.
TGTGCCAGTTTGTATAGCTCCTATAATTCACCCCTCCACTTT
CASLYSSYNSPLHF
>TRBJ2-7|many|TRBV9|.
TGTGCCAGCAGCCTTCAGTCAGAAACCTCCTACGAGCAGTACTTC
CASSLQSETSYEQYF
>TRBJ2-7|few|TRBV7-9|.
TGTGCCAGCAGTAGGACCTACGAGCAGTACTTC
CASSRTYEQYF
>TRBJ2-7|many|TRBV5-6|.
TGTGCCAGCAGGTCCTTGACGGTGCCTAGGGGCGAGCAGTACTTC
CASRSLTVPRGEQYF
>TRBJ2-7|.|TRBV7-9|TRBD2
TGTGCCAGCAGCTTAGATGTCGGGGGGGATTACGAGCAGTACTTC
CASSLDVGGDYEQYF
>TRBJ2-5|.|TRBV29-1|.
TGCAGCGTTGAGGCAGATCAAGAGACCCAGTACTTC
CSVEADQETQYF
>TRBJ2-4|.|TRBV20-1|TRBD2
TGCAGTGCAATTGGGACTAGCGGGAGGGCCGACATTCAGTACTTC
CSAIGTSGRADIQYF
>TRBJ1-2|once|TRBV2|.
TGTGCCAGCAGTCACGACCGGACGGCTAACTATGGCTACACCTTC
CASSHDRTANYGYTF
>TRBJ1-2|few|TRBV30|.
TGTGCCTGGAGTGTAAACTTAGGGGGTTGGAACTATGGCTACACCTTC
CAWSVNLGGWNYGYTF
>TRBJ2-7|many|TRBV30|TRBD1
TGTGCCTGGAAACAGGGGACCTACGAGCAGTACTTC
CAWKQGTYEQYF
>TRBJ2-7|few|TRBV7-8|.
TGTGCCAGCAGACTAGGGGGGACCTACGAGCAGTACTTC
CASRLGGTYEQYF
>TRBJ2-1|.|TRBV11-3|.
TGTGCCAGCAGCTCCCATGCATACAATGAGCAGTTCTTC
CASSSHAYNEQFF
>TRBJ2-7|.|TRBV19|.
TGTGCCAGTAGTATAGAGGCAGGTAGGTTCTACGAGCAGTACTTC
CASSIEAGRFYEQYF
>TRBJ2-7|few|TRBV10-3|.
TGTGCCATCAGTGAGTCAGTAGGTGGGGTAAACTACGAGCAGTACTTC
CAISESVGGVNYEQYF
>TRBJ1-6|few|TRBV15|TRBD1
TGTGCCACCAGCAGGGCGGGACAGGGGAGTTCACCCCTCCACTTT
CATSRAGQGSSPLHF
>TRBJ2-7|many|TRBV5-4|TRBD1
TGTGCCAGCAGCTTTTCCGGGACAGGGAACTACGAGCAGTACTTC
CASSFSGTGNYEQYF
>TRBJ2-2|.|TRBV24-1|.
TGTGCCACCAGTGATGCTCAAACCGGCGGGGAGCTGTTTTTT
CATSDAQTGGELFF
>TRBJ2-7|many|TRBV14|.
TGTGCCAGCAGCCAAAGATTAGGGACTGCGCTGGACGAGCAGTACTTC
CASSQRLGTALDEQYF